This T cell receptor beta chain was observed in a study of blood T cell repertoires in COVID-19. On the study more broadly: Material from acute and convalescent COVID-19 was sourced from the United States, Italy and Spain.

Germline CDR1 is MNHEY and CDR2 is SMNVEV (reference sequence). The CDR3 loop spans 16 amino acids. With 6 bases removed from V and 5 bases from J, the gap between germline ends came to 17 bases. This clone was picked up a small number of times. In the original analysis: Reference gene primer amplification gave estimated nucleated cell counts. Sequencing used immunoSEQ multiplex PCR; TCRdb keeps in-frame clones, though not all of them. V, J and clone size are taken as reported in that table, and D and trimming were inferred from the DNA itself. Of 390,000 or so clones detected, 70% to 90% appear once; the ten largest clones hold over 1.3%.

This rearrangement joins TRBV27 to TRBJ1-6, with a weak D call TRBD1 (5 bases). The sequence came from a woman aged 25 to 39 with active or convalescent COVID-19. The specimen was peripheral blood. The CDR3 DNA follows: TGTGCCAGCAGACGGGCCTCAGGAGGGGATAATTCACCCCTCCACTTT. It yields the protein CASRRASGGDNSPLHF.